The T cell receptor (beta chain) described here comes from a study of blood T cell repertoires in COVID-19 (dated by TCRdb to about 2020). In the study overall: Collaborator samples came from the United States, Italy and Spain and covered acute and convalescent phases of COVID-19. The material from the prospective study consisted of cDNA or gDNA derived from T cells, B-cell-depleted T cells, or PBMCs. Subjects who had been exposed to COVID-19, were actively infected with it, or had recovered from it provided the deeply sampled blood TCRbeta repertoires that made up the dataset. The repertoires were made available in a free public database intended to serve as a resource for research on the immune response to SARS-CoV-2. Samples came from the ongoing ImmuneRACE study (first 160 participants) plus 1,254 subjects from 6 global collaborators. Nearly every sample came with metadata listing a de-identified subject ID, COVID-19 status, age in years and sex. Where available, HLA class I and class II types were taken from metadata supplied by the sample provider and were not determined by assay-based typing. Results and caveats for the whole study, not just this receptor: The amount of clinical and demographic metadata varied by source and participant and was provided uncurated.

Concerning this clone itself: No cognate antigen has been identified for it. One base away there is no much larger clone; base qualities are not given.

TCRbeta CDR3 regions were amplified from genomic DNA using the immunoSEQ Assay, a bias-controlled multiplex PCR. The paper's processing steps were these. The number of nucleated cells in each sample was estimated by amplification of reference gene primers within the assay. Sequence reads were collapsed and filtered to measure the absolute abundance of every unique TCRbeta CDR3 rearrangement. For each sample, productive Simpson clonality was calculated by taking the square root of Simpson's diversity index across productive rearrangements. TCRdb re-hosts the immuneACCESS table, in-frame sequences only. Its copies lack some clones; in the studies checked, an unresolved V gene accounts for under half of them, and the cause for the rest is not known. The V and J calls and clone size come from that table; D and trimming were worked out from the DNA. Within this sample are about 88,000 clones, with 70% to 90% of them counted one time only. 2.9% of the sample is taken by the ten largest.

Collaborating institutions collected whole blood in K2EDTA tubes following their own protocols. For TCRbeta analysis, collaborators shipped samples in one of three forms: frozen whole blood, isolated PBMCs, or DNA extracted from either of those sample types. V is reduced by 4 bases and J by 2 bases, leaving a spacing of 13 bases between them. The CDR3 spans 15 residues, from the cysteine through the phenylalanine. Of all the DNA, just the CDR3 is kept, 45 bases in frame from base 1. CDR1 and CDR2 are read off the germline V gene as SGHRS and YFSETQ. Material: peripheral blood. Recombination connected TRBV5-1 to TRBJ2-1, with an unclear D gene assignment. This clonotype was obtained from an elderly woman with acute or convalescent COVID-19. The CDR3 region reads CASSPHMPTYNEQFF. The DNA reads as follows: TGCGCCAGCAGCCCACACATGCCCACCTACAATGAGCAGTTCTTC.